A single sample is the source of the 27 T cell receptor beta chains below, sequenced in a study of T cell responses to AZD1222 COVID-19 vaccine. TCRdb's copy holds only in-frame clones and misses some; the assay was immunoSEQ multiplex PCR. The data show several thousand clones, around 87% seen once. This specimen consisted of peripheral blood, obtained 28 days after the second AZD1222 dose. Receptors originate from an adult who received the AZD1222 COVID-19 vaccine.

This chain uses TRBV27 with TRBJ1-2; 8 positions agree with TRBD1. This CDR3 has 13 amino acids. In germline, CDR1 is MNHEY, CDR2 SMNVEV (reference sequence). With 6 bases clipped from V and 2 bases from J, the junction kept 2 bases outside the gene matches. The CDR3 DNA follows: TGTGCCAGCAGCCGGACAGGGAACTATGGCTACACCTTC. This codes for CASSRTGNYGYTF.

J is TRBJ1-5 and V is TRBV4-1, with D possibly being TRBD1 (5 bases). Germline CDR1 is MGHRA and CDR2 is YSYEKL. Trimming removed 1 base at V and 3 bases at J, with 7 bases between. CDR3 length: 14 amino acids. CDR3 protein: CASSQGQYNQPQHF. In DNA form, the CDR3 reads TGCGCCAGCAGCCAAGGACAGTACAATCAGCCCCAGCATTTT.

The gene calls are TRBV5-4 and TRBJ2-7; D may match TRBD1 or TRBD2 (5 bases each). The germline V gene has CDR1 SGHNT and CDR2 YYREEE (reference sequence). This CDR3 comprises 14 residues. V dropped 2 bases and J dropped 2 bases, with 11 bases sitting between them. The CDR3 sequence is CASSFQGRAYEQYF. In nucleotides, the CDR3 is TGTGCCAGCAGCTTTCAGGGACGCGCCTACGAGCAGTACTTC.

J is TRBJ2-7 and V is TRBV6-2 or TRBV6-3; 8 nucleotides agree with TRBD2. J was trimmed by 4 bases and V by 6 bases; bases with no gene match: 11. The CDR3 spans 15 residues. Germline lookup yields CDR1 MNHEY and CDR2 SVGEGT. For the CDR3, the DNA is TGTGCCAGCAGCCCCGGACTAGCAGAATTTTACGAGCAGTACTTC. Encoded protein: CASSPGLAEFYEQYF.

The chain carries TRBV28 and TRBJ2-7; 12 bases match TRBD2. Losses at the gene ends were 4 bases for V and 2 bases for J; bases not matched to a gene: 3. This CDR3 region has 15 residues. The germline V gene has CDR1 MDHEN and CDR2 SYDVKM. This chain's CDR3 is CASSSRLAGAYEQYF. For the CDR3, the DNA is TGTGCCAGCAGTTCAAGACTAGCGGGAGCCTACGAGCAGTACTTC.

V usage is TRBV5-1 and J usage is TRBJ1-4; D ambiguous. This CDR3 contains 15 residues. Deletions cut 0 bases from V and 2 bases from J, with 8 bases between. CDR1 SGHRS and CDR2 YFSETQ come from the germline V gene. CDR3: CASSLGGRTNEKLFF. CDR3 DNA: TGCGCCAGCAGCTTGGGTGGGAGGACTAATGAAAAACTGTTTTTT.

This sequence joins TRBV9 and TRBJ1-3, with D tentatively TRBD1 (5 bases). The ends were cut back, 3 bases at V and 8 bases at J, with 18 bases in the middle. CDR1 SGDLS and CDR2 YYNGEE come from the germline V gene. This CDR3 contains 15 residues. The CDR3 spells CASSGRRGLGDTIYF. DNA of the CDR3: TGTGCCAGCAGCGGCAGACGGGGTCTGGGGGACACCATATATTTT.

This chain joins TRBV18 and TRBJ2-2; the D is unclear. Between the trimmed V and J ends, which lost 4 bases and 5 bases, there was a span of 8 bases. This CDR3 spans 13 amino acids. In germline, CDR1 is KGHSH, CDR2 LQKENI. This CDR3 is CASSQRETGELFF. In DNA form, the CDR3 reads TGTGCCAGCTCACAAAGAGAAACCGGGGAGCTGTTTTTT.

The chain recombines TRBV27 with TRBJ2-7, with 7 bases aligning to TRBD1. V shed 4 bases and J 6 bases; nucleotides not matched to a gene: 3. Germline V gives CDR1 MNHEY, CDR2 SMNVEV (reference sequence). This CDR3 spans 12 amino acids. As DNA, the CDR3 is TGTGCCAGCAGTTCGACAGGGTCCGAGCAGTACTTC. It encodes CASSSTGSEQYF.

The J gene is TRBJ1-2, the V gene TRBV5-5, with unresolved D. The CDR3 is made up of 15 amino acids. Trimming pared 3 bases from V and 0 bases from J, leaving 12 bases between. CDR1 SGHKS and CDR2 YYEKEE come from the germline V gene (reference sequence). The CDR3 spells CASSSQVGANYGYTF. CDR3 nucleotides: TGTGCCAGCAGCTCTCAAGTCGGAGCTAACTATGGCTACACCTTC.

V usage is TRBV11-1 and J usage is TRBJ2-7, with D tentatively TRBD1 (5 bases). Deletions cut 1 base from V and 6 bases from J, with 13 bases between. Germline V gene sequence: CDR1 SGHAT, CDR2 FQDESV (reference sequence). The length of the CDR3 is 14 residues. The CDR3 loop reads CASSLGQGSAEQYF. CDR3 nucleotide sequence: TGTGCCAGCAGCTTAGGTCAGGGATCGGCCGAGCAGTACTTC.

The V gene is TRBV5-1, the J gene TRBJ2-2; D not certain. Germline V lookup: CDR1 SGHRS, CDR2 YFSETQ. The CDR3 is 13 amino acids. V was pared by 7 bases and J by 3 bases, with 10 bases between. CDR3: CASRKVDTGELFF. The CDR3 coding sequence is TGCGCCAGCCGGAAGGTGGACACCGGGGAGCTGTTTTTT. Together with reference TRBV5-1 and TRBJ2-2, the CDR3 gives the full variable domain: KAGVTQTPRYLIKTRGQQVTLSCSPISGHRSVSWYQQTPGQGLQFLFEYFSETQRNKGNFPGRFSGRQFSNSRSEMNVSTLELGDSALYLCASRKVDTGELFFGEGSRLTVL.

This chain connects TRBV3-1 (or the pseudogene TRBV3-2) to TRBJ1-6; D is unclear. CDR1 LGHDT and CDR2 YNNKEL come from the germline V gene (reference sequence). Between the trimmed V and J ends, which lost 4 bases and 6 bases, there was a span of 16 bases. The length of the CDR3 is 16 residues. CDR3 in amino acids: CASSPPNHSGNSPLHF. The DNA of the CDR3 is TGTGCCAGCAGCCCTCCCAACCATAGTGGTAATTCACCCCTCCACTTT.

This rearrangement joins TRBV10-3 to TRBJ2-3, with 8 bases that match TRBD2. Germline V gives CDR1 ENHRY, CDR2 SYGVKD. The CDR3 runs 14 residues. Losses at the gene ends were 10 bases for V and 1 base for J; bases not matched to a gene: 7. The CDR3 loop reads CATLLAERTDTQYF. The CDR3 DNA is TGTGCCACCCTACTAGCGGAGCGCACAGATACGCAGTATTTT.

J is TRBJ2-3 and V is TRBV4-1; 12 bases are a match to TRBD2. This CDR3 is 18 amino acids long. J gave up 0 bases and V 4 bases, and 8 bases lay outside the gene matches. Per germline, CDR1 MGHRA and CDR2 YSYEKL. The CDR3 DNA follows: TGCGCCAGCAGCCCCGGACTAGCGGGATTGTCGAGCACAGATACGCAGTATTTT. It codes for CASSPGLAGLSSTDTQYF.

This clone appeared a few times. The chain carries TRBV5-1 and TRBJ1-1; D is uncertain. Deletions cut 4 bases from V and 1 base from J, with 14 bases between. Germline lookup yields CDR1 SGHRS and CDR2 YFSETQ. The CDR3 totals 15 residues. The CDR3 coding sequence is TGCGCCAGCAGCCTCGAGGGAACTCGGAACACTGAAGCTTTCTTT. Protein: CASSLEGTRNTEAFF.

This clone appeared a single time. The chain recombines TRBV11-3 with TRBJ2-7; maybe TRBD1 (5 bases). This CDR3 contains 13 residues. V was clipped by 3 bases and J by 7 bases, with 13 bases between them. Germline V CDR1 and CDR2: SGHNT, YENEEA. The CDR3 protein is CASSFSPQGEQYF. The CDR3 region has the DNA TGTGCCAGCAGCTTTTCACCTCAGGGAGAGCAGTACTTC. Supplemented by reference TRBV11-3 and TRBJ2-7, the full variable domain reads EAGVVQSPRYKIIEKKQPVAFWCNPISGHNTLYWYLQNLGQGPELLIRYENEEAVDDSQLPKDRFSAERLKGVDSTLKIQPAELGDSAVYLCASSFSPQGEQYFGPGTRLTVT.

The rearrangement joins TRBV5-6 to TRBJ2-7, with D tentatively TRBD1 (5 bases). The ends were cut back, 0 bases at V and 4 bases at J, with 14 bases in the middle. Germline V gene sequence: CDR1 SGHDT, CDR2 YYEEEE. This CDR3 contains 15 residues. The CDR3 spells CASSLGGPFPYEQYF. CDR3 sequence (DNA): TGTGCCAGCAGCTTGGGGGGCCCGTTCCCTTACGAGCAGTACTTC.

This chain joins TRBV28 and TRBJ2-7, with D unresolved. The ends were cut back, 6 bases at V and 2 bases at J, with 11 bases in the middle. This CDR3 spans 13 amino acids. Looked up from germline, CDR1 is MDHEN and CDR2 is SYDVKM. The CDR3 DNA is TGTGCCAGCAGCCACGCACCCCCCTACGAGCAGTACTTC. This translates into CASSHAPPYEQYF.

The chain employs TRBV6-4 and TRBJ2-1; D unclear. Germline assignment: CDR1 MRHNA and CDR2 SNTAGT. This CDR3 spans 16 amino acids. Trimming shortened V by 0 bases and J by 0 bases, and 9 bases separated the two germline ends. The CDR3 DNA follows: TGTGCCAGCAGTGACTCGTACAATTACTCCTACAATGAGCAGTTCTTC. Amino acid sequence: CASSDSYNYSYNEQFF.

The genes are TRBV27 and TRBJ1-5; no clear D. The V and J ends lost 3 bases and 3 bases respectively, with 9 bases between them. CDR1 MNHEY and CDR2 SMNVEV come from the germline V gene (reference sequence). The CDR3 is 14 residues long. In DNA, the CDR3 is TGTGCCAGCAGTTTGAATGGTCTCAATCAGCCCCAGCATTTT. Its protein product is CASSLNGLNQPQHF.

This clone was detected only once. The V gene is TRBV11-3, the J gene TRBJ2-5, with TRBD2 matching over 15 bases. V shed 4 bases and J 4 bases; nucleotides not matched to a gene: 4. The germline V gene encodes CDR1 SGHNT and CDR2 YENEEA. This CDR3 comprises 16 residues. Here the CDR3 DNA reads TGTGCCAGCAGCTCGGGACTAGCGGGAGGACCAGAGACCCAGTACTTC. It is translated as CASSSGLAGGPETQYF. The full variable domain, completed using reference TRBV11-3 and TRBJ2-5, is EAGVVQSPRYKIIEKKQPVAFWCNPISGHNTLYWYLQNLGQGPELLIRYENEEAVDDSQLPKDRFSAERLKGVDSTLKIQPAELGDSAVYLCASSSGLAGGPETQYFGPGTRLLVL.

The CDR3 nucleotides read TGTGCCAGCAGTGATTCCAGGGCGGACAATCAGCCCCAGCATTTT. Amino acid sequence: CASSDSRADNQPQHF. The rearrangement uses TRBV2 and TRBJ1-5; D possibly corresponds to TRBD1 (5 bases). V was cut by 3 bases and J by 3 bases, with 12 bases left in between. Germline assignment: CDR1 SNHLY and CDR2 FYNNEI. The CDR3 length is 15 residues.

The chain carries TRBV7-9 and TRBJ1-4; 7 bases are shared with TRBD1. This CDR3 contains 14 residues. The ends lost 6 bases at V and 6 bases at J; junction bases unmatched: 7. Germline V CDR1 and CDR2: SEHNR, FQNEAQ (reference sequence). The DNA of the CDR3 is TGTGCCAGCAGTCCGGACAGGTGGGATGAAAAACTGTTTTTT. Translation: CASSPDRWDEKLFF.

This chain links TRBV7-8 with TRBJ2-4; tentative D call: TRBD2 (6 bases). V was pared by 5 bases and J by 10 bases, with 15 bases between. Germline V gene data show CDR1 as SGHVS and CDR2 as FQNEAQ. The CDR3 is 13 amino acids. The CDR3 is CASSPSTSFIQYF. The DNA for the CDR3 is TGTGCCAGCAGCCCCTCGACTAGTTTTATTCAGTACTTC. Based on the CDR3 plus reference TRBV7-8 and TRBJ2-4, the full variable domain is GAGVSQSPRYKVAKRGQDVALRCDPISGHVSLFWYQQALGQGPEFLTYFQNEAQLDKSGLPSDRFFAERPEGSVSTLKIQRTQQEDSAVYLCASSPSTSFIQYFGAGTRLSVL.

CDR3 bases: TGCGCCAGCAGTGGCGCACAGAGTAACTATGGCTACACCTTC. This gives the protein CASSGAQSNYGYTF. This rearrangement joins TRBV10-2 to TRBJ1-2; D unclear. V lost 4 bases to trimming and J lost 1 base, with 10 bases between them. Germline V gene data show CDR1 as WSHSY and CDR2 as SAAADI. This CDR3 is 14 amino acids long.

The chain uses TRBV7-3 and TRBJ2-1, with D possibly TRBD1 on 6 matching bases. Germline V gives CDR1 SGHTA, CDR2 FQGTGA. The CDR3 is 15 amino acids. V lost 5 bases to trimming and J lost 0 bases, with 11 bases between them. CDR3: CASSLTGSSYNEQFF. CDR3 coding DNA: TGTGCCAGCAGCCTCACAGGGAGCTCCTACAATGAGCAGTTCTTC.